In this sample, the clone carrying this TCR beta chain turned up many times. Antigen specificity is unknown. This sample is drawn from a study of regulatory T cells in long-lasting Graves disease. Study-wide results and caveats: Persistent disease showed a preference for TRBV28, TRBJ1-2 and TRBJ2-5.

The germline V gene encodes CDR1 SGHVS and CDR2 FQNEAQ. CDR3 length equals 15 residues. Trimming pared 4 bases from V and 1 base from J, leaving 13 bases between. Investigators prepared the TCR beta libraries by applying iRepertoire HTBI primers and Arm-PCR of CDR3 regions. TCRdb reprocessed the multiplex PCR reads with MiXCR, giving one entry per CDR3 protein. This table holds over 200,000 distinct CDR3 sequences, around 19% found once. Time point: newly diagnosed GD, antithyroid drugs for less than 3 months. PBMCs provided the RNA from which the TCR library was made. The clonotype comes from a female donor with Graves disease. This chain links TRBV7-8 with TRBJ2-5, with D maybe TRBD1 (6 bases). Sequencing was performed on peripheral blood mononuclear cells (PBMCs), taken at new diagnosis, from a patient treated with antithyroid drugs. The CDR3 loop is CASSYLRGIQETQYF. The CDR3 bases are TGTGCCAGCAGCTACCTCAGGGGTATCCAAGAGACCCAGTACTTC.